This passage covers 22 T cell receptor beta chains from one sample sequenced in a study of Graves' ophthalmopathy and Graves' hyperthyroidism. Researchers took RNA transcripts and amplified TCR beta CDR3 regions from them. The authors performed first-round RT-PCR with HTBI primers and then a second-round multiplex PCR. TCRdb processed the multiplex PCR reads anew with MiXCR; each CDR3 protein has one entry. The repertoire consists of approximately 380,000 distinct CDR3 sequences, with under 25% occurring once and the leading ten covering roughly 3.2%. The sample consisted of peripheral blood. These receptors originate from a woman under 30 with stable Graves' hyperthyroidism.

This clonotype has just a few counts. The CDR3 sequence: CASSLSTGGGYEQYF. The DNA for the CDR3 is TGTGCCAGCAGCTTGTCTACAGGAGGTGGCTACGAGCAGTACTTC. This sequence joins TRBV7-2 and TRBJ2-7; D tentatively fits TRBD1 or TRBD2 (5 bases each). Trimming took 3 bases from V and 3 from J, leaving 15 bases between them. From germline, CDR1 is SGHTA and CDR2 FQGNSA. The CDR3 is made up of 15 amino acids.

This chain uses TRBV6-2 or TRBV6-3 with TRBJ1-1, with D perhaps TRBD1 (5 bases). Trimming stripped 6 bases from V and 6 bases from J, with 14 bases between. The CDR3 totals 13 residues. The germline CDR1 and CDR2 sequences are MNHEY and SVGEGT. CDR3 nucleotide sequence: TGTGCCAGCAGAAACGGGGCTCGCGCTGAAGCTTTCTTT. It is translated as CASRNGARAEAFF.

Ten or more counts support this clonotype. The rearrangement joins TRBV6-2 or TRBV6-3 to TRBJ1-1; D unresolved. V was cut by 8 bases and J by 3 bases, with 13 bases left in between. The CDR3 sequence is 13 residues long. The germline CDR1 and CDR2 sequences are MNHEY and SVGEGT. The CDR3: CASGVTVHTEAFF. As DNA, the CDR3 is TGTGCCAGCGGCGTTACGGTTCACACTGAAGCTTTCTTT.

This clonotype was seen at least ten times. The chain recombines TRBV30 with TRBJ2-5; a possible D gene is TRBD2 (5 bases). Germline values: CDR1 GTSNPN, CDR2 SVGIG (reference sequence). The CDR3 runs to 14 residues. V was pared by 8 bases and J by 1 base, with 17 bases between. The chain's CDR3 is CALGGVRAQETQYF. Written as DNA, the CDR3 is TGTGCCCTCGGTGGGGTGCGGGCCCAAGAGACCCAGTACTTC.

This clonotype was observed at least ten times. In DNA, the CDR3 is TGTGCCAGCAGCTTATCCCTAGGGAAGACAGAGACCCAGTACTTC. This sequence encodes CASSLSLGKTETQYF. The rearrangement uses TRBV7-2 and TRBJ2-5, with D hard to call. CDR1 SGHTA and CDR2 FQGNSA come from the germline V gene. The ends were cut back, 2 bases at V and 4 bases at J, with 14 bases in the middle. The CDR3 runs to 15 residues.

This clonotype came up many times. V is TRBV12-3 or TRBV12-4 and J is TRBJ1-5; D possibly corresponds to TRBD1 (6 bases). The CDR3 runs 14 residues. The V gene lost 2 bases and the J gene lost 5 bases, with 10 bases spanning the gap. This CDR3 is CASSLSGEHQPQHF. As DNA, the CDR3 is TGTGCCAGCAGTTTATCAGGGGAGCATCAGCCCCAGCATTTT.

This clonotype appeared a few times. CDR3 sequence (DNA): TGTGCCAGCAGCGTAGGTTCGAGGGCCTACGAGCAGTACTTC. It specifies CASSVGSRAYEQYF. The V and J genes are TRBV9 and TRBJ2-7; D perhaps matches TRBD2 (5 bases). Trimming removed 0 bases from V and 2 bases from J, with 9 bases in between. CDR1 SGDLS and CDR2 YYNGEE come from the germline V gene. The CDR3 has 14 residues.

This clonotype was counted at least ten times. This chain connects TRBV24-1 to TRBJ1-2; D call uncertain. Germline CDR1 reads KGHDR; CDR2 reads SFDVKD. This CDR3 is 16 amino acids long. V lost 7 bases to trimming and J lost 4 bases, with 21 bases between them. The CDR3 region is CATSHDGGRVSYGYTF. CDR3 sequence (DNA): TGTGCCACCAGCCACGACGGAGGAAGGGTTTCCTATGGCTACACCTTC.

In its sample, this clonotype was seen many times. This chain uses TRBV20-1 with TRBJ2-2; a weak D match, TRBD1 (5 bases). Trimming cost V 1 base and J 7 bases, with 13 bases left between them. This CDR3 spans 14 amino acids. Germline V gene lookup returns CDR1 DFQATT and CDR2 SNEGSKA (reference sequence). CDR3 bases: TGCAGTGCTAGAGTGCCTCAAGGGGTCGGGGAGCTGTTTTTT. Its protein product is CSARVPQGVGELFF.

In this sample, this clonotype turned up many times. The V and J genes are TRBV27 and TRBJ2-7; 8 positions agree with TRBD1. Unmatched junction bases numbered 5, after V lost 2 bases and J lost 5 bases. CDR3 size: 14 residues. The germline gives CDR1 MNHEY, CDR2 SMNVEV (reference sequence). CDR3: CASSLLDRGHEQYF. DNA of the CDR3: TGTGCCAGCAGTTTACTCGACAGGGGCCACGAGCAGTACTTC.

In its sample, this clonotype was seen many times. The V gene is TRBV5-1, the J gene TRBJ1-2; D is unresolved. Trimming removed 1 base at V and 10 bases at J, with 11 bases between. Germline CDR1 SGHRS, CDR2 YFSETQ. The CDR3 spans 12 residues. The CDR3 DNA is TGCGCCAGCAGCTTGAGGTCTGGGGACTACACCTTC. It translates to CASSLRSGDYTF. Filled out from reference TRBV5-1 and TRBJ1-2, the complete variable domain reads KAGVTQTPRYLIKTRGQQVTLSCSPISGHRSVSWYQQTPGQGLQFLFEYFSETQRNKGNFPGRFSGRQFSNSRSEMNVSTLELGDSALYLCASSLRSGDYTFGSGTRLTVV.

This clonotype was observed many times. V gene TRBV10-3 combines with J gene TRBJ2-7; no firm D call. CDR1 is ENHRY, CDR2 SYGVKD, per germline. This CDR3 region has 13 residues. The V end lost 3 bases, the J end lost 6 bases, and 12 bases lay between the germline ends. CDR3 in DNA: TGTGCCATCAGTGAAAGGGAAATGCGCGAGCAGTACTTC. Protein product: CAISEREMREQYF.

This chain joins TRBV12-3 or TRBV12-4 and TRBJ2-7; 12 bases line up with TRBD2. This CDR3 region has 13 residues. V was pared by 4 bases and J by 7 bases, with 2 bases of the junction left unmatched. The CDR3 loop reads CASSSLAGGEQYF. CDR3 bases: TGTGCCAGCAGTTCGCTAGCGGGAGGGGAGCAGTACTTC.

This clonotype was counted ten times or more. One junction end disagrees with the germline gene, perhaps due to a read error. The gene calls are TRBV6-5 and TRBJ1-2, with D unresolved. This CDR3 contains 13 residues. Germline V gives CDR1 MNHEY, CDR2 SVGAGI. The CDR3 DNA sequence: TGTACCAGCAGTAACGGGAGAAACTATGGCTACACCTTC. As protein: CTSSNGRNYGYTF.

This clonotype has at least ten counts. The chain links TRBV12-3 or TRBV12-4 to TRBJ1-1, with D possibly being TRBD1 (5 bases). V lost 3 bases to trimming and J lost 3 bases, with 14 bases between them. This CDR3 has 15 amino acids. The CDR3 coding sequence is TGTGCCAGCAGTTTTCTCTTAGGAGGGGACACTGAAGCTTTCTTT. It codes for CASSFLLGGDTEAFF.

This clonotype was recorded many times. Here the CDR3 DNA reads TGTGCCAGCAGCTGGGGACAGGGTGATTCGGCTTTCTTT. Translating it yields CASSWGQGDSAFF. The chain joins TRBV12-3 or TRBV12-4 to TRBJ1-1, with TRBD1 identical over 9 bases. The trim removed 6 bases at V and 11 bases at J, leaving 10 bases unmatched. The CDR3 has 13 amino acids.

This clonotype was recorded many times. The CDR3 region is CASSRPTGRNEQYF. CDR3 in DNA: TGCGCCAGCAGCAGACCGACAGGGCGGAACGAGCAGTACTTC. The chain carries TRBV5-1 and TRBJ2-7; TRBD1 aligns across 7 bases. V gave up 4 bases and J gave up 5 bases; unmatched junction bases: 9. Germline assignment: CDR1 SGHRS and CDR2 YFSETQ. This CDR3 is 14 amino acids long.

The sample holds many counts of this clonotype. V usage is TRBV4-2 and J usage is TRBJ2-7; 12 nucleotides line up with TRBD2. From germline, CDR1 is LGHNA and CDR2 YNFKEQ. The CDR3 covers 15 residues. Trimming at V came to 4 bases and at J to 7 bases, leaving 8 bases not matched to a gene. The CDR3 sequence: CASSLRTSGTGEQYF. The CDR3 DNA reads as TGTGCCAGCAGCCTGAGGACTAGCGGGACTGGAGAGCAGTACTTC.

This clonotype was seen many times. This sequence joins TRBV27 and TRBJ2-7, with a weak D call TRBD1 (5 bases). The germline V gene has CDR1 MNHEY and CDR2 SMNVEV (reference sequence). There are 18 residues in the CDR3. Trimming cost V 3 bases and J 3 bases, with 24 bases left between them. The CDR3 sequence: CASSFSITGHNQRYEQYF. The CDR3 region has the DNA TGTGCCAGCAGTTTCAGTATCACCGGACATAACCAACGCTACGAGCAGTACTTC.

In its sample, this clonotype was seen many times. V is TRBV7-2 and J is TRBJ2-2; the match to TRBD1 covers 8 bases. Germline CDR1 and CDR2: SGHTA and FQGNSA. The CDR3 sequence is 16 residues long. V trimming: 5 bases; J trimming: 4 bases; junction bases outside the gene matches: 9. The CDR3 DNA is TGTGCCAGCAGCCCCAGGACAGGGTTCGGCACCGGGGAGCTGTTTTTT. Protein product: CASSPRTGFGTGELFF.

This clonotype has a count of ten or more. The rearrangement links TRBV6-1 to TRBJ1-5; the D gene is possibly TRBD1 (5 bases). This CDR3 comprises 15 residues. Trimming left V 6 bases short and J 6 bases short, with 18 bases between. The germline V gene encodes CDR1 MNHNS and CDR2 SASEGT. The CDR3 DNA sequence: TGTGCCAGCAGCCCGGGACCAAGGGAGGGTCAGCCCCAGCATTTT. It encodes CASSPGPREGQPQHF.

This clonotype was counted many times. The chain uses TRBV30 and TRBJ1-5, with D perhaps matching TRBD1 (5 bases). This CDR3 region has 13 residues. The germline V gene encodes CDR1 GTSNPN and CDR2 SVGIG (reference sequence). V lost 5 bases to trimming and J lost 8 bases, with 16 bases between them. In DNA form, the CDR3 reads TGTGCCTGGGCCGAGGGGCCATCCAAGCCCCAGCATTTT. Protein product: CAWAEGPSKPQHF. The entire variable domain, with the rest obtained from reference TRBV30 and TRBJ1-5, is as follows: SQTIHQWPATLVQPVGSPLSLECTVEGTSNPNLYWYRQAAGRGLQLLFYSVGIGQISSEVPQNLSASRPQDRQFILSSKKLLLSDSGFYLCAWAEGPSKPQHFGDGTRLSIL.